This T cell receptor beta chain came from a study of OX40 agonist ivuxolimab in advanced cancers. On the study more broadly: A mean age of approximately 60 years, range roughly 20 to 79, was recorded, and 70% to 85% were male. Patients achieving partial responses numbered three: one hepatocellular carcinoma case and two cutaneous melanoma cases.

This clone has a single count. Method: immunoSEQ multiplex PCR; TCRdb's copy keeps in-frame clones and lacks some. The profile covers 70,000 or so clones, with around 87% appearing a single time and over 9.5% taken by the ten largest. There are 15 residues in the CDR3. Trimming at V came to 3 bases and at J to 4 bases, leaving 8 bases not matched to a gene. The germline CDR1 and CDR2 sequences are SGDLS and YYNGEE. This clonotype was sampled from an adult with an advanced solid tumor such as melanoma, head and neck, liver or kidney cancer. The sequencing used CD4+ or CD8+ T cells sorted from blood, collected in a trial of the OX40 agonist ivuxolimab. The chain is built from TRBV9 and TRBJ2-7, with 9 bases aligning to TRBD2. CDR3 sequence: CASSAREGLWYEQYF. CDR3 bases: TGTGCCAGCAGCGCGCGGGAGGGCCTATGGTACGAGCAGTACTTC.